A single sample is the source of the 20 T cell receptor beta chains below, sequenced in a study of spatial heterogeneity in lung cancer. MiXCR was run by TCRdb on the 5' RACE reads, yielding one entry per CDR3 protein. Among fewer than 45,000 distinct CDR3 sequences listed, about 10% were seen once. The time point: blood at routine non-recurrence follow-up after resection. The material sequenced was PBMCs, taken at follow-up. Receptors were obtained from a female donor with early-stage non-small cell lung cancer.

The sample holds many counts of this clonotype. The chain couples TRBV5-1 to TRBJ2-2; 7 bases are shared with TRBD1. This CDR3 has 16 amino acids. Trimming cost V 5 bases and J 8 bases; bases outside gene matches: 15. Per the germline V gene, CDR1 is SGHRS and CDR2 is YFSETQ. Here the CDR3 DNA reads TGCGCCAGCAGGCGTCTGGCCGACAGGGCGGCGGGGGAGCTGTTTTTT. It specifies CASRRLADRAAGELFF.

In its sample, this clonotype was seen once. Possible read error: a much larger clone is one base away. The CDR3 sequence is CASRQSNEQFF. In DNA, the CDR3 is TGTGCCAGCAGACAATCCAATGAGCAGTTCTTC. The V and J genes are TRBV6-5 and TRBJ2-1; D remains unclear. CDR1 is MNHEY, CDR2 SVGAGI, per germline. V lost 6 bases, J lost 6 bases, and 6 bases lay in between. The CDR3 has 11 residues.

This clonotype was counted between two and nine times. The V call is TRBV7-9, the J call TRBJ2-5; 7 bases agree with TRBD2. The CDR3 is 16 residues long. Germline V gene data show CDR1 as SEHNR and CDR2 as FQNEAQ (reference sequence). J lost 3 bases, V lost 8 bases, and 15 bases had no gene match. The CDR3: CASSKGDLAAKETQYF. CDR3 nucleotides: TGTGCCAGCTCCAAGGGAGACCTAGCGGCAAAAGAGACCCAGTACTTC.

This clonotype appeared many times. The rearrangement uses TRBV28 and TRBJ1-1, with 8 bases fitting TRBD1. J gave up 6 bases and V 5 bases, and 5 bases lay outside the gene matches. The CDR3 runs to 13 residues. Germline V gene lookup returns CDR1 MDHEN and CDR2 SYDVKM. The CDR3 sequence is CASSGQGRAEAFF. The CDR3 nucleotides are TGTGCCAGCAGTGGACAGGGCCGGGCTGAAGCTTTCTTT. Full variable domain (outside the CDR3, taken from reference TRBV28 and TRBJ1-1): DVKVTQSSRYLVKRTGEKVFLECVQDMDHENMFWYRQDPGLGLRLIYFSYDVKMKEKGDIPEGYSVSREKKERFSLILESASTNQTSMYLCASSGQGRAEAFFGQGTRLTVV.

This chain connects TRBV24-1 to TRBJ2-3; 7 bases align to TRBD1. In germline, CDR1 is KGHDR, CDR2 SFDVKD. This CDR3 is built from 16 residues. J was trimmed by 3 bases and V by 4 bases; bases with no gene match: 9. The CDR3 nucleotides are TGTGCCACCAGTGACCCCGGGACAGATGGGACAGATACGCAGTATTTT. Its protein product is CATSDPGTDGTDTQYF.

The J gene is TRBJ1-2, the V gene TRBV28; D ambiguous. Germline CDR1 and CDR2: MDHEN and SYDVKM. V gave up 5 bases and J gave up 0 bases, with 7 bases separating them. The CDR3 sequence is 13 residues long. The CDR3, as DNA: TGTGCCAGCAGTAGCGGGACTAACTATGGCTACACCTTC. It codes for CASSSGTNYGYTF.

The sample holds many counts of this clonotype. The chain combines TRBV2 with TRBJ2-7; 7 bases are a match to TRBD2. This CDR3 spans 18 amino acids. The V segment lost 1 base and the J segment 3 bases; nucleotides outside the gene matches: 15. In germline, CDR1 is SNHLY, CDR2 FYNNEI. CDR3: CASSEGLATVIDGYEQYF. The CDR3 region has the DNA TGTGCCAGCAGTGAAGGACTAGCAACGGTAATCGACGGCTACGAGCAGTACTTC.

This chain links TRBV10-3 with TRBJ2-5; D possibly corresponds to TRBD2 (5 bases). This CDR3 contains 15 residues. In germline, CDR1 is ENHRY, CDR2 SYGVKD. Trimming took 5 bases from V and 4 from J, leaving 17 bases between them. CDR3 amino acids: CAISPGSSNGETQYF. In DNA, the CDR3 is TGTGCCATCAGTCCGGGATCATCAAACGGAGAGACCCAGTACTTC.

Here the CDR3 DNA reads TGTGCCAGCAGTTACTCGGGATCAAGGGTGGACACTGAAGCTTTCTTT. Translation gives CASSYSGSRVDTEAFF. This chain joins TRBV6-5 and TRBJ1-1; D remains unclear. Trimming removed 0 bases at V and 3 bases at J, with 14 bases between. CDR3 length equals 16 residues. Germline CDR1 MNHEY, CDR2 SVGAGI.

This clonotype was recorded a few times. The rearrangement joins TRBV2 to TRBJ1-5, with D unresolved. The CDR3 covers 14 residues. Germline values: CDR1 SNHLY, CDR2 FYNNEI. Trimming stripped 3 bases from V and 6 bases from J, with 12 bases between. DNA for the CDR3: TGTGCCAGCAGTGACCCCAGATTGAGTCAGCCCCAGCATTTT. This encodes CASSDPRLSQPQHF.

This clonotype was detected only a few times. The rearrangement uses TRBV20-1 and TRBJ2-7, with 7 bases lining up with TRBD2. Germline V gives CDR1 DFQATT, CDR2 SNEGSKA (reference sequence). The CDR3 runs to 11 residues. The ends lost 6 bases at V and 6 bases at J; junction bases unmatched: 5. CDR3: CSARTSGEQYF. Here the CDR3 DNA reads TGCAGTGCCCGGACTAGTGGCGAGCAGTACTTC.

V usage is TRBV10-3 and J usage is TRBJ1-1; D call uncertain. Looked up from germline, CDR1 is ENHRY and CDR2 is SYGVKD. The CDR3 has 14 residues. V lost 6 bases and J 0 bases, leaving 11 bases between the germline ends. The CDR3 protein is CAIRGDWVNTEAFF. CDR3 bases: TGTGCCATCAGGGGAGACTGGGTGAACACTGAAGCTTTCTTT.

This clonotype was counted many times. J is TRBJ2-7 and V is TRBV29-1; 8 bases fit TRBD1. Germline lookup yields CDR1 SQVTM and CDR2 ANQGSEA. This CDR3 has 15 residues. Trimming at V came to 5 bases and at J to 4 bases, leaving 13 bases not matched to a gene. In nucleotides, the CDR3 is TGCAGCGTTTTCTCATTTACAGGGGGAATGTACGAGCAGTACTTC. Translation gives CSVFSFTGGMYEQYF.

This clonotype was found many times. The chain joins TRBV29-1 to TRBJ1-1, with D hard to call. The CDR3 is 12 residues long. The V gene lost 8 bases and the J gene lost 0 bases, with 10 bases spanning the gap. Germline V lookup: CDR1 SQVTM, CDR2 ANQGSEA. CDR3 sequence: CSITVMNTEAFF. The CDR3 bases are TGCAGCATTACGGTCATGAACACTGAAGCTTTCTTT.

The chain has TRBV28 and TRBJ2-3; D is possibly TRBD1 or TRBD2 (5 bases each). CDR1 is MDHEN and CDR2 is SYDVKM in the germline V gene. This CDR3 spans 16 amino acids. V lost 1 base and J 1 base, leaving 12 bases between the germline ends. Written as DNA, the CDR3 is TGTGCCAGCAGTTTATATCGGGGCCTTGGCACAGATACGCAGTATTTT. It codes for CASSLYRGLGTDTQYF.

This clonotype was seen ten or more times. J is TRBJ2-2 and V is TRBV10-3; D unclear. Germline V gives CDR1 ENHRY, CDR2 SYGVKD. CDR3 length: 14 residues. Trimming cost V 7 bases and J 4 bases, with 13 bases left between them. DNA for the CDR3: TGTGCCATCACCACTGGGGTGGCCACCGGGGAGCTGTTTTTT. It codes for CAITTGVATGELFF.

In this sample, this clonotype turned up a few times. This rearrangement joins TRBV27 to TRBJ1-1; D is uncertain. This CDR3 has 14 residues. Looked up from germline, CDR1 is MNHEY and CDR2 is SMNVEV (reference sequence). The ends were cut back, 3 bases at V and 4 bases at J, with 12 bases in the middle. The DNA of the CDR3 is TGTGCCAGCAGTTTGATCGCCGGCGCCACTGAAGCTTTCTTT. This translates into CASSLIAGATEAFF.

The table lists this clonotype with many counts. The chain is built from TRBV7-2 and TRBJ1-1; the D is unclear. CDR3 length: 12 amino acids. V was shortened by 7 bases and J by 1 base, with 7 bases between the two germline ends. In germline, CDR1 is SGHTA, CDR2 FQGNSA. The chain's CDR3 is CASMLANTEAFF. The CDR3 nucleotides read TGTGCCAGCATGTTGGCGAACACTGAAGCTTTCTTT.

This chain uses TRBV20-1 with TRBJ2-7, with 8 bases matching TRBD2. The junction had 5 bases not matched to a gene; V was cut back by 3 bases and J by 1 base. Germline V gene sequence: CDR1 DFQATT, CDR2 SNEGSKA (reference sequence). The CDR3 is 14 amino acids. CDR3 amino acids: CSARDPGGSYEQYF. In DNA, the CDR3 is TGCAGTGCTAGGGACCCGGGGGGGTCCTACGAGCAGTACTTC.

The rearrangement links TRBV6-2 or TRBV6-3 to TRBJ2-3, with a weak D call TRBD2 (5 bases). V gave up 6 bases and J gave up 11 bases, with 12 bases separating them. This CDR3 is built from 11 residues. From germline, CDR1 is MNHEY and CDR2 SVGEGT. The CDR3 sequence: CASSLNRGQYF. CDR3 in DNA: TGTGCCAGCAGCTTAAATCGGGGGCAGTATTTT.